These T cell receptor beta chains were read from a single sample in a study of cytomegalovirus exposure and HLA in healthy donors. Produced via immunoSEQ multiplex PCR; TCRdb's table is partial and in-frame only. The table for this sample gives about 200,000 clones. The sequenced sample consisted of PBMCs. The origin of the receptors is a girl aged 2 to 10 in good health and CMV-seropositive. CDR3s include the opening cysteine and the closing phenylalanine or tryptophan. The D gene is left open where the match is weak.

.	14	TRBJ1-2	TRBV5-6	TGTGCCAGCAGCGACCGGACAGCTTACTATGGCTACACCTTC	CASSDRTAYYGYTF
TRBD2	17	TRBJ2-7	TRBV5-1	TGCGCCAGCAGCTTGTGGGGCAATAGCGGGAGCTCCTACGAGCAGTACTTC	CASSLWGNSGSSYEQYF
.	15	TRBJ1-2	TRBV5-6	TGTGCCAGCAGCTTACGCTCCAGGGCGATCTATGGCTACACCTTC	CASSLRSRAIYGYTF
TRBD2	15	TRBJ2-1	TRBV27	TGTGCCAGCAGAAAGCGGGAGGGCCCTTTTTATGAGCAGTTCTTC	CASRKREGPFYEQFF
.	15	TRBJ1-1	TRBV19	TGTGCCAGTAGTATACATCCAGGGGCAGGGACTGAAGCTTTCTTT	CASSIHPGAGTEAFF
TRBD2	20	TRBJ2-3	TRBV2	TGTGCCAGCAGGGCCGGACTAGCGGGAGGGCAGGGGTCCCGCACAGATACGCAGTATTTT	CASRAGLAGGQGSRTDTQYF
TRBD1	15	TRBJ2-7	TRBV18	TGTGCCAGCTCACCCACCGGGACAGGCAACTACGAGCAGTACTTC	CASSPTGTGNYEQYF
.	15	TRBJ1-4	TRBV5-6	TGTGCCAGCAGCTTCGGGGTGCCAACTAATGAAAAACTGTTTTTT	CASSFGVPTNEKLFF
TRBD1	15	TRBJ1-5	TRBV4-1	TGCGCCAGCAGCCGCTTACAGGGGGGCAATCAGCCCCAGCATTTT	CASSRLQGGNQPQHF
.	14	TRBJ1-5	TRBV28	TGTGCCAGCAGTTTCCGGGGAGGAGATCAGCCCCAGCATTTT	CASSFRGGDQPQHF
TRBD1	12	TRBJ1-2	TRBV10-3	TGTGCCATCAGTGTAGGACAGGGACGGAAAGCCTTC	CAISVGQGRKAF
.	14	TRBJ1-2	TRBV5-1	TGCGCCAGCAGACCGGACAGTGCTGGGGATGGCTACACCTTC	CASRPDSAGDGYTF
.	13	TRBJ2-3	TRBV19	TGTGCCAGTAGCTTGGTCTCGGAGGATACGCAGTATTTT	CASSLVSEDTQYF
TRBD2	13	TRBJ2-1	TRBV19	TGTGCCAGTAGTATCCCAGCGGGAGTTGAGCAGTTCTTC	CASSIPAGVEQFF
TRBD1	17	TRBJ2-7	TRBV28	TGTGCCAGCAGTTCCCAGGCACCGACAGGGTTCGCCTACGAGCAGTACTTC	CASSSQAPTGFAYEQYF
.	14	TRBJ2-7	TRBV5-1	TGCGCCAGCAGCTGGGGGCAGGACAACTACGAGCAGTACTTC	CASSWGQDNYEQYF
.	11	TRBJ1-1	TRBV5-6	TGTGCCAGCAGCTTGGTCGCTGAAGCTTTCTTT	CASSLVAEAFF
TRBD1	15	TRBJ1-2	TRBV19	TGTGCCAGTAGTATCCTCGTGGACAGGGTGGAAGGCTACACCTTC	CASSILVDRVEGYTF
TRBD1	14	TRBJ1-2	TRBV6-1	TGTGCCAGCAGTAAGGCAGGGGGCCCCTATGGCTACACCTTC	CASSKAGGPYGYTF
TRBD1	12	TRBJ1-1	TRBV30	TGTGCCTGGAACAGGGGGCACACTGAAGCTTTCTTT	CAWNRGHTEAFF
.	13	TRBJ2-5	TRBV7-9	TGTGCCAGCAGAAAAGAGGGCGGTTGGGAGCAGTACTTC	CASRKEGGWEQYF
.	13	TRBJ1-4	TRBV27	TGTGCCAGCAGTTCTGGACTTAGGGAAAAACTGTTTTTT	CASSSGLREKLFF
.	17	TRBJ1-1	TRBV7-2	TGTGCCAGCAGCCCCCCACCGCTCCGGCCAGGAGGCACTGAAGCTTTCTTT	CASSPPPLRPGGTEAFF
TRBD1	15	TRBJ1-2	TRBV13	TGTGCCAGCAGCTCCACAGGGGCCGCAGGTTATGGCTACACCTTC	CASSSTGAAGYGYTF
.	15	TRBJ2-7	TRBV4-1	TGCGCCAGCAGCCCCAGTGCCCAAGGGGACTACGAGCAGTACTTC	CASSPSAQGDYEQYF
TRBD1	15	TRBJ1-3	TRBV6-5	TGTGCCAGCAGCTTCCAGGGGGCTACTGGAAACACCATATATTTT	CASSFQGATGNTIYF
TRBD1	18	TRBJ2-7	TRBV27	TGTGCCAGCAGTCCGGTACCGGGACAGGGACGACTCGTCGACGAGCAGTACTTC	CASSPVPGQGRLVDEQYF
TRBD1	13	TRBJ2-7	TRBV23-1	TGCGCCAGCAGTCGGGACAGCTCCTACGAGCAGTACTTC	CASSRDSSYEQYF
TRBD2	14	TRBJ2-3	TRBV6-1	TGTGCCAGCTGCGCGGGAGGGTTCACAGATACGCAGTATTTT	CASCAGGFTDTQYF
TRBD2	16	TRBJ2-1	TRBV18	TGTGCCAGCTCACCACAGGGACTAGCGGACTACAATGAGCAGTTCTTC	CASSPQGLADYNEQFF
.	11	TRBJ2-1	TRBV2	TGTGCCACCGAGACCTACAATGAGCAGTTCTTC	CATETYNEQFF
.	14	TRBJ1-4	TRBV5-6	TGTGCCAGCAGCTTTTGGGAGACTAATGAAAAACTGTTTTTT	CASSFWETNEKLFF
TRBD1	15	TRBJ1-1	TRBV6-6	TGTGCCAGCAGTTACTTTGGACAGGGAGGAACTGAAGCTTTCTTT	CASSYFGQGGTEAFF
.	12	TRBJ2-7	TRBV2	TGTGCCAGCTGCCGAGACTCGTACGAGCAGTACTTC	CASCRDSYEQYF
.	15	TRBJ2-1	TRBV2	TGTGCCAGCAGTGAGGCGGGGAGCCCCTACAATGAGCAGTTCTTC	CASSEAGSPYNEQFF
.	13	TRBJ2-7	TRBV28	TGTGCCAGCAGTTTAGTGGGGGCGTACGAGCAGTACTTC	CASSLVGAYEQYF
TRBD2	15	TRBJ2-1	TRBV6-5	TGTGCCAGCAACAAACTAAGCGGGAGGGCCTATGAGCAGTTCTTC	CASNKLSGRAYEQFF
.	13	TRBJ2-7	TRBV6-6	TGTGCCAGCAGTCATGGACAGACCTACGAGCAGTACTTC	CASSHGQTYEQYF
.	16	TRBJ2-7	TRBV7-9	TGTGCCAGCAGCTTAGGAGACGGGGTCCTAACGGAGGAGCAGTACTTC	CASSLGDGVLTEEQYF
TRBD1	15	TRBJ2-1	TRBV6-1	TGTGCCAGCAGTTCCCGACAGGGGTTGGTCGGTGAGCAGTTCTTC	CASSSRQGLVGEQFF
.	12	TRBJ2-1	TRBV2	TGTACCAGCAGTCCTGACTCCTCTCGGGAGTTCTTC	CTSSPDSSREFF
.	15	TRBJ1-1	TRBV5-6	TGTGCCAGCAGCTTGGGTTGGAGGCGAGACACTGAAGCTTTCTTT	CASSLGWRRDTEAFF
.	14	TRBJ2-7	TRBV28	TGTGCCAGCATGGAGGCTACCCCGACCTACGAGCAGTACTTC	CASMEATPTYEQYF
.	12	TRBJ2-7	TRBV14	TGTGCCAGCAGCCAAGTCGAGGGCGAGCAGTACTTC	CASSQVEGEQYF
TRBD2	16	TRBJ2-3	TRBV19	TGTGCCAGTAAAGGTCAGGGCGGGAGAGGAACAGATACGCAGTATTTT	CASKGQGGRGTDTQYF
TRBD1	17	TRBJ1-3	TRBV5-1	TGCGCCAGCAGCTTGGGGACAGGTCGATTCTCTGGAAACACCATATATTTT	CASSLGTGRFSGNTIYF
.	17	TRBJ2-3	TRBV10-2	TGCGCCAGCAGTGCTTCTTTTACCGGGATGGGCACAGATACGCAGTATTTT	CASSASFTGMGTDTQYF
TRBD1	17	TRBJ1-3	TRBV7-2	TGTGCCAGCAGCTTATCCGGGACAGCACTATCTGGAAACACCATATATTTT	CASSLSGTALSGNTIYF
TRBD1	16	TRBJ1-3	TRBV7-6	TGTGCCAGCAGCTTGGCAGGGGGCGGAGCTGGAAACACCATATATTTT	CASSLAGGGAGNTIYF
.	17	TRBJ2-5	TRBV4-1	TGCGCCAGCAGCCCACCTGTCGGCAGGGGCTGGTTGGAGACCCAGTACTTC	CASSPPVGRGWLETQYF
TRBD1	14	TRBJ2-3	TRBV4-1	TGCGCCAGCAGCCAAGAGACAGGGGCAGATACGCAGTATTTT	CASSQETGADTQYF
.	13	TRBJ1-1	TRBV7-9	TGTGCCAGCACCCCCAAAGGGACAACTGAAGCTTTCTTT	CASTPKGTTEAFF
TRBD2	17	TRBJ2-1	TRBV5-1	TGCGCCAGCAGCTTCCTAGCGGGAGGGCCATCCTACAATGAGCAGTTCTTC	CASSFLAGGPSYNEQFF
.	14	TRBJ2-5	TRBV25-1	TGTGCCAGCAGATGGGGGGATGTCCAAGAGACCCAGTACTTC	CASRWGDVQETQYF
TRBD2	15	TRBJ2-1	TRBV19	TGTGCCAGTAGCCCACTAGCGGGAGGTATCGATGAGCAGTTCTTC	CASSPLAGGIDEQFF
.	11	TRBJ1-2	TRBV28	TGTGCCAGCTCAAGACAGGATGGCTACACCTTC	CASSRQDGYTF